This T cell receptor beta chain was found in a study of blood T cell repertoires in COVID-19. Looking at the study overall: The cDNA or gDNA used as material had been derived from T cells, B-cell-depleted T cells, or PBMCs.

Study processing details: Estimated nucleated cell counts came from reference gene primer amplification. Profiling relied on immunoSEQ multiplex PCR, and the TCRdb table lists in-frame clones only, not all of them. The V and J calls and clone size come from that table; D and trimming were worked out from the DNA. The table lists about 56,000 clones, around four fifths of them singletons, with under 15% in the top ten. This clone has only a few counts. V dropped 9 bases and J dropped 2 bases, with 10 bases sitting between them. This CDR3 has 12 amino acids. Germline assignment: CDR1 MDHEN and CDR2 SYDVKM.

The J gene is TRBJ1-2, the V gene TRBV28; unclear D gene. The sequenced material came from peripheral blood. This receptor was obtained from a woman at least 80 years old with acute or convalescent COVID-19. The CDR3 bases are TGTGCCAGTAACCGCGGGAACTATGGCTACACCTTC. This gives the protein CASNRGNYGYTF.